The 20 T cell receptor beta chains reported below all come from one sample, sequenced in a study of cytomegalovirus exposure and HLA in healthy donors. A multiplex PCR was run with 60 Vbeta primers and 13 Jbeta primers. TCRdb's table, derived via immunoSEQ multiplex PCR, lists solely in-frame clones and lacks some. The table includes 65,000 to 95,000 clones, roughly 79% detected once. Sequencing input: PBMCs. The receptors originated from a male donor in good health and CMV-seropositive.

This clone showed up just a few times. J is TRBJ2-6 and V is TRBV19, with 7 bases identical to TRBD1. After removal of 2 bases from V and 0 bases from J, the junction contained 10 bases not matched to a gene. This CDR3 comprises 19 residues. Germline CDR1 reads LNHDA; CDR2 reads SQIVND (reference sequence). CDR3 amino acids: CASSISGQVFSSGANVLTF. Written as DNA, the CDR3 is TGTGCCAGTAGTATATCCGGACAGGTCTTTAGCTCTGGGGCCAACGTCCTGACTTTC.

The chain joins TRBV29-1 to TRBJ2-5; D is unresolved. Gene TRBJ2-7 matches the end of the DNA better, so the J call may be wrong. The CDR3 covers 14 residues. Germline V gene data show CDR1 as SQVTM and CDR2 as ANQGSEA. The chain's CDR3 is CSVVSSPPSYEQYF. The DNA for the CDR3 is TGCAGCGTTGTTTCTAGTCCTCCCTCCTACGAGCAGTACTTC.

The chain joins TRBV27 to TRBJ1-1; D is undetermined. The CDR3 contains 14 residues. Germline lookup yields CDR1 MNHEY and CDR2 SMNVEV (reference sequence). V dropped 5 bases and J dropped 3 bases, with 13 bases sitting between them. Here the CDR3 reads CASSPFGGDTEAFF. The CDR3 DNA sequence: TGTGCCAGCAGTCCCTTCGGTGGAGACACTGAAGCTTTCTTT.

The CDR3 sequence is CASTVLTGGHNEQFF. The DNA for the CDR3 is TGTGCCAGTACAGTTTTGACAGGGGGACACAATGAGCAGTTCTTC. The rearrangement joins TRBV19 to TRBJ2-1, with 9 nucleotides matching TRBD1. J lost 5 bases, V lost 7 bases, and 9 bases had no gene match. CDR1 is LNHDA and CDR2 is SQIVND in the germline V gene (reference sequence). The CDR3 covers 15 residues.

V gene TRBV2 combines with J gene TRBJ1-5, with 8 nucleotides matching TRBD1. Losses at the gene ends were 4 bases for V and 3 bases for J; bases not matched to a gene: 5. Germline CDR1 is SNHLY and CDR2 is FYNNEI. The CDR3 sequence is 15 residues long. CDR3 sequence reads: CASSGTGWYNQPQHF. The CDR3 nucleotides read TGTGCCAGCAGTGGGACAGGGTGGTACAATCAGCCCCAGCATTTT.

This clone has more than one count but fewer than ten. This rearrangement joins TRBV30 to TRBJ2-5, with 9 bases fitting TRBD2. V trimming: 0 bases; J trimming: 6 bases; junction bases outside the gene matches: 11. There are 16 residues in the CDR3. Germline V gene data show CDR1 as GTSNPN and CDR2 as SVGIG (reference sequence). CDR3 residues: CAWSVPFLAGEKTQYF. The CDR3 nucleotides read TGTGCCTGGAGTGTTCCTTTTTTAGCGGGAGAAAAGACCCAGTACTTC. The variable domain in full, completed from reference TRBV30 and TRBJ2-5, reads SQTIHQWPATLVQPVGSPLSLECTVEGTSNPNLYWYRQAAGRGLQLLFYSVGIGQISSEVPQNLSASRPQDRQFILSSKKLLLSDSGFYLCAWSVPFLAGEKTQYFGPGTRLLVL.

This clone was observed a single time. The chain joins TRBV6-5 to TRBJ1-2; TRBD1 aligns across 9 bases. CDR1 and CDR2 (germline): MNHEY, SVGAGI. The J segment lost 4 bases and the V segment lost 4 bases, leaving 7 bases of the junction unmatched. The CDR3 contains 15 residues. The CDR3 loop is CASSSQGAQGYGYTF. CDR3 bases: TGTGCCAGCAGTTCACAGGGGGCGCAGGGCTATGGCTACACCTTC.

The gene calls are TRBV11-2 and TRBJ1-6, with unresolved D. From germline, CDR1 is SGHAT and CDR2 FQNNGV. The length of the CDR3 is 14 residues. The V end lost 11 bases, the J end lost 8 bases, and 19 bases lay between the germline ends. CDR3 loop: CAPGCGSKDSPLHF. CDR3 nucleotide sequence: TGTGCCCCGGGGTGTGGTTCTAAGGATTCACCCCTCCACTTT.

The chain carries TRBV10-2 and TRBJ1-1; 8 bases align to TRBD1. Germline-derived CDR1 and CDR2 are WSHSY and SAAADI. V dropped 6 bases and J dropped 0; count of bases not matched to a gene: 6. The CDR3 sequence is 15 residues long. The DNA of the CDR3 is TGCGCCAGCAGGAGTGGACAGGGTATGAACACTGAAGCTTTCTTT. This encodes CASRSGQGMNTEAFF.

This chain joins TRBV29-1 and TRBJ1-6; 9 nucleotides agree with TRBD1. Germline V gives CDR1 SQVTM, CDR2 ANQGSEA. The CDR3 is 13 residues long. Unmatched junction bases numbered 5, after V lost 7 bases and J lost 7 bases. CDR3 amino acids: CSGKQGANSPLHF. The CDR3, as DNA: TGCAGCGGCAAACAGGGGGCAAATTCACCCCTCCACTTT. Full variable domain (outside the CDR3, taken from reference TRBV29-1 and TRBJ1-6): SAVISQKPSRDICQRGTSLTIQCQVDSQVTMMFWYRQQPGQSLTLIATANQGSEATYESGFVIDKFPISRPNLTFSTLTVSNMSPEDSSIYLCSGKQGANSPLHFGNGTRLTVT.

This chain connects TRBV27 to TRBJ1-1, with 9 bases aligning to TRBD1. The CDR3 covers 17 residues. CDR1 is MNHEY, CDR2 SMNVEV, per germline (reference sequence). J was trimmed by 1 base and V by 5 bases; bases with no gene match: 11. The CDR3 coding sequence is TGTGCCAGCAGTACCAAAGGGACAGGGAGGTGGAACACTGAAGCTTTCTTT. Protein product: CASSTKGTGRWNTEAFF.

The CDR3 region is CASRDSQDEKLFF. The CDR3 bases are TGCGCCAGCAGGGACAGCCAGGATGAAAAACTGTTTTTT. The rearrangement links TRBV5-1 to TRBJ1-4, with D possibly being TRBD1 (6 bases). CDR1 SGHRS and CDR2 YFSETQ come from the germline V gene. Deletions cut 5 bases from V and 6 bases from J, with 11 bases between. The length of the CDR3 is 13 residues. Supplemented by reference TRBV5-1 and TRBJ1-4, the full variable domain reads KAGVTQTPRYLIKTRGQQVTLSCSPISGHRSVSWYQQTPGQGLQFLFEYFSETQRNKGNFPGRFSGRQFSNSRSEMNVSTLELGDSALYLCASRDSQDEKLFFGSGTQLSVL.

This sequence joins TRBV12-5 and TRBJ2-5; a weak D match, TRBD2 (6 bases). With 0 bases removed from V and 5 bases from J, the gap between germline ends came to 19 bases. In germline, CDR1 is LGHNT, CDR2 FRNRAP. CDR3 size: 17 residues. This CDR3 is CASGLVAVNRGKETQYF. The DNA for the CDR3 is TGTGCTAGTGGTTTGGTGGCGGTTAATCGCGGGAAGGAGACCCAGTACTTC.

The table lists this clone with a count of one. The genes are TRBV28 and TRBJ2-2; 8 bases agree with TRBD2. From germline, CDR1 is MDHEN and CDR2 SYDVKM. The CDR3 length is 16 residues. V gave up 4 bases and J gave up 9 bases; unmatched junction bases: 13. CDR3 residues: CASSSRGVSGTRELFF. The CDR3 nucleotides are TGTGCCAGCAGTTCCCGAGGTGTTAGCGGGACCCGGGAGCTGTTTTTT.

This clone was detected only once. The V gene is TRBV6-1, the J gene TRBJ1-2; D is unresolved. Trimming pared 7 bases from V and 2 bases from J, leaving 11 bases between. The CDR3 loop spans 13 amino acids. The germline V gene encodes CDR1 MNHNS and CDR2 SASEGT. This CDR3 reads CASTEGVNYGYTF. The CDR3 nucleotides read TGTGCCAGCACCGAGGGAGTAAACTATGGCTACACCTTC.

The rearrangement joins TRBV5-4 to TRBJ2-1, with 11 bases matching TRBD1. J gave up 7 bases and V 3 bases, and 6 bases lay outside the gene matches. Germline V gives CDR1 SGHNT, CDR2 YYREEE (reference sequence). This CDR3 contains 15 residues. CDR3 nucleotide sequence: TGTGCCAGCAGCTGGGGGACAGGGGGTTGGAATGAGCAGTTCTTC. Amino acids: CASSWGTGGWNEQFF. The whole variable domain, remainder taken from reference TRBV5-4 and TRBJ2-1, is ETGVTQSPTHLIKTRGQQVTLRCSSQSGHNTVSWYQQALGQGPQFIFQYYREEENGRGNFPPRFSGLQFPNYSSELNVNALELDDSALYLCASSWGTGGWNEQFFGPGTRLTVL.

The CDR3 is CASSFQAPHEQFF. DNA of the CDR3: TGTGCCAGCAGCTTTCAAGCCCCCCATGAGCAGTTCTTC. V and J are TRBV7-2 and TRBJ2-1; D is unresolved. V lost 3 bases, J lost 8 bases, and 11 bases lay in between. The CDR3 length is 13 residues. The germline gives CDR1 SGHTA, CDR2 FQGNSA.

The chain uses TRBV5-1 and TRBJ1-2, with D possibly matching TRBD1 (6 bases). From germline, CDR1 is SGHRS and CDR2 YFSETQ. The CDR3 is 14 residues long. V gave up 0 bases and J gave up 6 bases, with 12 bases separating them. The CDR3 DNA sequence: TGCGCCAGCAGCTTGGCCCAGGGGAGGGATGGCTACACCTTC. Translating gives CASSLAQGRDGYTF.

This clone came up a few times. The chain combines TRBV7-2 with TRBJ2-7, with 8 bases lining up with TRBD2. V shed 5 bases and J 7 bases; nucleotides not matched to a gene: 10. Germline loops: CDR1 SGHTA, CDR2 FQGNSA. The CDR3 is made up of 14 amino acids. DNA for the CDR3: TGTGCCAGCAGCCCATACGGGGGGGGCGGGGAGCAGTACTTC. Amino acid sequence: CASSPYGGGGEQYF.

This clone has a handful of counts. This chain links TRBV19 with TRBJ2-3; 9 bases map to TRBD2. V gave up 8 bases and J gave up 2 bases; unmatched junction bases: 8. The CDR3 covers 15 residues. Germline V gives CDR1 LNHDA, CDR2 SQIVND (reference sequence). The CDR3 DNA reads as TGTGCCAGTGGGGCCCTAGCGGGGTTCACAGATACGCAGTATTTT. It is translated as CASGALAGFTDTQYF.